The 23 T cell receptor beta chains reported below all come from one sample, sequenced in a study of cytomegalovirus exposure and HLA in healthy donors. Assay: immunoSEQ multiplex PCR; the TCRdb copy retains only in-frame clones and omits some. The table has about 130,000 clones, about 87% seen once. The sequenced sample was PBMCs. Receptors originate from a woman in her 30s in good health and CMV-seropositive.

This chain links TRBV2 with TRBJ2-7; 9 bases fit TRBD2. V was clipped by 1 base and J by 3 bases; unmatched bases: 4. CDR3 length: 15 residues. CDR1 SNHLY and CDR2 FYNNEI come from the germline V gene. CDR3 DNA sequence: TGTGCCAGCAGTGAAGAGGCACTAGCGGGCTACGAGCAGTACTTC. This translates into CASSEEALAGYEQYF.

The rearrangement links TRBV7-6 to TRBJ2-1; 8 bases match TRBD2. The CDR3 has 14 residues. V trimming: 4 bases; J trimming: 7 bases; junction bases outside the gene matches: 6. Per the germline V gene, CDR1 is SGHVS and CDR2 is FNYEAQ. As DNA, the CDR3 is TGTGCCAGCAGCTACGGCGGGAGGCTTAATGAGCAGTTCTTC. This sequence encodes CASSYGGRLNEQFF.

The rearrangement links TRBV4-1 to TRBJ1-2; D gene unclear. V was cut by 3 bases and J by 2 bases, with 10 bases left in between. The CDR3 runs to 14 residues. CDR1 is MGHRA, CDR2 YSYEKL, per germline. The CDR3 spells CASSHQTGNYGYTF. Here the CDR3 DNA reads TGCGCCAGCAGCCATCAGACTGGCAACTATGGCTACACCTTC.

This clone was seen only once. J is TRBJ2-2 and V is TRBV5-1; no clear D. CDR1 and CDR2 (germline): SGHRS, YFSETQ. V lost 5 bases, J lost 4 bases, and 18 bases lay in between. This CDR3 contains 16 residues. The CDR3 DNA follows: TGCGCCAGCAGTTCCCGACTCGAGACTGGCACCGGGGAGCTGTTTTTT. This gives the protein CASSSRLETGTGELFF.

The CDR3 loop is CASSASDGPQETQYF. The CDR3 DNA is TGTGCCAGCAGCGCTAGCGACGGACCCCAAGAGACCCAGTACTTC. The genes are TRBV2 and TRBJ2-5, with D tentatively TRBD2 (6 bases). CDR1 and CDR2 from the germline V gene are SNHLY and FYNNEI. The CDR3 has 15 amino acids. Trimming took 6 bases from V and 1 from J, leaving 15 bases between them. The full variable domain, its missing parts supplied by reference TRBV2 and TRBJ2-5, is EPEVTQTPSHQVTQMGQEVILRCVPISNHLYFYWYRQILGQKVEFLVSFYNNEISEKSEIFDDQFSVERPDGSNFTLKIRSTKLEDSAMYFCASSASDGPQETQYFGPGTRLLVL.

The chain uses TRBV25-1 and TRBJ2-2, with D possibly being TRBD2 (6 bases). This CDR3 spans 16 amino acids. Trimming took off 1 base at V and 1 base at J, with 10 bases between the two ends. CDR1 and CDR2 (germline): MGHDK, SYGVNS. CDR3 sequence (DNA): TGTGCCAGCAGTGAATGGAGGGGAGAGAACACCGGGGAGCTGTTTTTT. Translation gives CASSEWRGENTGELFF.

This clone was seen once. CDR3 sequence reads: CASSSRQGANYGYTF. For the CDR3, the DNA is TGTGCCAGCAGCTCTAGACAGGGAGCTAACTATGGCTACACCTTC. The chain is built from TRBV7-2 and TRBJ1-2, with 7 bases that match TRBD1. Trimming cost V 4 bases and J 0 bases; bases outside gene matches: 5. The CDR3 runs 15 residues. Germline-derived CDR1 and CDR2 are SGHTA and FQGNSA.

The chain joins TRBV10-3 to TRBJ2-1; D gene uncertain. Trimming left V 7 bases short and J 9 bases short, with 13 bases between. This CDR3 region has 12 residues. Per the germline V gene, CDR1 is ENHRY and CDR2 is SYGVKD. The CDR3 bases are TGTGCCATCACCCGGTACTCGGGTGAGCAGTTCTTC. Translation gives CAITRYSGEQFF.

The chain carries TRBV11-2 and TRBJ2-7, with 10 bases fitting TRBD1. The CDR3 runs 14 residues. Germline V lookup: CDR1 SGHAT, CDR2 FQNNGV. J gave up 6 bases and V 3 bases, and 5 bases lay outside the gene matches. CDR3 nucleotide sequence: TGTGCCAGCAGCTTCTCGGGACAGGGGCTCGAGCAGTACTTC. Translating gives CASSFSGQGLEQYF. The full variable domain, with the rest looked up from reference TRBV11-2 and TRBJ2-7, is EAGVAQSPRYKIIEKRQSVAFWCNPISGHATLYWYQQILGQGPKLLIQFQNNGVVDDSQLPKDRFSAERLKGVDSTLKIQPAKLEDSAVYLCASSFSGQGLEQYFGPGTRLTVT.

J is TRBJ2-5 and V is TRBV7-2; 7 nucleotides align to TRBD2. CDR3 length equals 17 residues. The J segment lost 4 bases and the V segment lost 4 bases, leaving 15 bases of the junction unmatched. CDR1 SGHTA and CDR2 FQGNSA come from the germline V gene. The DNA of the CDR3 is TGTGCCAGCAGCTCGTCGACTAGCCGGGTATTCGGAGAGACCCAGTACTTC. The encoded protein is CASSSSTSRVFGETQYF.

V gene TRBV11-2 combines with J gene TRBJ2-5, with 8 nucleotides matching TRBD1. Trimming at V came to 4 bases and at J to 2 bases, leaving 9 bases not matched to a gene. The CDR3 length is 16 residues. In germline, CDR1 is SGHAT, CDR2 FQNNGV. CDR3 bases: TGTGCCAGCAGCTCGGGACAGGTGGTATTTCAAGAGACCCAGTACTTC. This gives the protein CASSSGQVVFQETQYF.

The V and J genes are TRBV19 and TRBJ1-5, with 9 bases lining up with TRBD1. Germline V gene data show CDR1 as LNHDA and CDR2 as SQIVND (reference sequence). The V segment lost 5 bases and the J segment 1 base; nucleotides outside the gene matches: 3. The CDR3 is 15 residues long. CDR3 sequence: CASSVQGASNQPQHF. CDR3 sequence (DNA): TGTGCCAGTAGTGTACAGGGGGCCAGCAATCAGCCCCAGCATTTT.

The chain carries TRBV9 and TRBJ2-1, with TRBD2 identical over 7 bases. This CDR3 is built from 16 residues. The germline V gene has CDR1 SGDLS and CDR2 YYNGEE. V lost 4 bases, J lost 6 bases, and 13 bases stayed unmatched. The CDR3 sequence: CASSSGGGSRPNEQFF. In DNA, the CDR3 is TGTGCCAGCAGCTCCGGGGGAGGGAGTCGGCCCAATGAGCAGTTCTTC. Full variable domain (outside the CDR3, taken from reference TRBV9 and TRBJ2-1): DSGVTQTPKHLITATGQRVTLRCSPRSGDLSVYWYQQSLDQGLQFLIQYYNGEERAKGNILERFSAQQFPDLHSELNLSSLELGDSALYFCASSSGGGSRPNEQFFGPGTRLTVL.

The chain joins TRBV27 to TRBJ1-2, with D possibly being TRBD1 (5 bases). The V end was cut by 5 bases, the J end by 0 bases, with 16 bases between. The length of the CDR3 is 16 residues. Germline values: CDR1 MNHEY, CDR2 SMNVEV (reference sequence). The CDR3 DNA is TGTGCCAGCAGTCTAAGTTCGGCAGGGCCTAACTATGGCTACACCTTC. Its translation is CASSLSSAGPNYGYTF.

V gene TRBV4-1 combines with J gene TRBJ1-1; D is unclear. The CDR3 extends over 15 amino acids. Trimming took off 1 base at V and 1 base at J, with 10 bases between the two ends. Germline V gene sequence: CDR1 MGHRA, CDR2 YSYEKL. The CDR3 spells CASSQGAQQNTEAFF. In nucleotides, the CDR3 is TGCGCCAGCAGCCAAGGGGCCCAGCAGAACACTGAAGCTTTCTTT.

The rearrangement joins TRBV4-1 to TRBJ2-3; 7 nucleotides align to TRBD2. The CDR3 is made up of 19 amino acids. CDR1 and CDR2 from the germline V gene are MGHRA and YSYEKL. J was trimmed by 2 bases and V by 0 bases; bases with no gene match: 14. CDR3 protein: CASSQDPLLAGRLTDTQYF. The CDR3 coding sequence is TGCGCCAGCAGCCAAGATCCCCTCCTAGCCGGGAGGCTCACAGATACGCAGTATTTT.

The chain has TRBV18 and TRBJ1-2; 9 nucleotides match TRBD1. Looked up from germline, CDR1 is KGHSH and CDR2 is LQKENI. Losses at the gene ends were 5 bases for V and 8 bases for J; bases not matched to a gene: 9. The CDR3 has 14 amino acids. The CDR3 DNA follows: TGTGCCAGCTCAGCCCGAACAGGGGGCTACGGCTACACCTTC. It codes for CASSARTGGYGYTF.

The chain combines TRBV28 with TRBJ1-5; D possibly corresponds to TRBD1 (5 bases). This CDR3 contains 15 residues. Germline V gene lookup returns CDR1 MDHEN and CDR2 SYDVKM. Trimming pared 5 bases from V and 1 base from J, leaving 12 bases between. The chain's CDR3 is CASSRQTRSNQPQHF. CDR3 coding DNA: TGTGCCAGCAGTCGACAGACCAGGAGCAATCAGCCCCAGCATTTT.

V and J are TRBV27 and TRBJ2-7; perhaps TRBD2 as D (6 bases). This CDR3 is built from 14 residues. Germline V gene lookup returns CDR1 MNHEY and CDR2 SMNVEV (reference sequence). The V and J ends lost 4 bases and 6 bases respectively, with 16 bases between them. CDR3 amino acids: CASSSAREPGEQYF. CDR3 nucleotide sequence: TGTGCCAGCAGTTCAGCCCGGGAGCCGGGCGAGCAGTACTTC.

The chain joins TRBV5-1 to TRBJ2-7, with D possibly matching TRBD1 (6 bases). Trimming pared 0 bases from V and 1 base from J, leaving 14 bases between. CDR3 length equals 16 residues. Looked up from germline, CDR1 is SGHRS and CDR2 is YFSETQ. CDR3 nucleotide sequence: TGCGCCAGCAGCTTGGCCAGGGGCTCGGGTTCCTACGAGCAGTACTTC. It codes for CASSLARGSGSYEQYF.

The chain links TRBV29-1 to TRBJ2-5, with D hard to call. With 7 bases removed from V and 2 bases from J, the gap between germline ends came to 14 bases. This CDR3 is built from 13 residues. The germline V gene encodes CDR1 SQVTM and CDR2 ANQGSEA. The CDR3 bases are TGCAGCGCCTCGCTCCCAGGTCAAGAGACCCAGTACTTC. Protein sequence: CSASLPGQETQYF.

On this clone: Distinct nucleotide sequences in the sample also encode this CDR3. The chain carries TRBV9 and TRBJ2-7; 8 bases map to TRBD2. V dropped 0 bases and J dropped 3; count of bases not matched to a gene: 2. The CDR3 totals 14 residues. Germline loops: CDR1 SGDLS, CDR2 YYNGEE. This CDR3 reads CASSVGSGSYEQYF. DNA for the CDR3: TGTGCCAGCAGCGTAGGGAGCGGGAGCTACGAGCAGTACTTC.

V and J are TRBV15 and TRBJ1-1, with 8 positions matching TRBD1. J lost 1 base, V lost 3 bases, and 4 bases had no gene match. Looked up from germline, CDR1 is LNHNV and CDR2 is YYDKDF (reference sequence). The CDR3 has 15 residues. The CDR3 DNA reads as TGTGCCACCAGCAGTGGGGGGACAGGGAACACTGAAGCTTTCTTT. Translated: CATSSGGTGNTEAFF.